The clone carrying this TCR beta chain came up many times. Its antigen is not known. The CDR3 is 14 amino acids. With 0 bases removed from V and 12 bases from J, the gap between germline ends came to 15 bases. From germline, CDR1 is LGHNA and CDR2 YSLEER. The entry originates in a study of T cells after yellow fever vaccination. On the study more broadly: Preparation of fractions with low cell numbers was performed using SMART-Seq v4 Ultra Low Input.

General study results and limits: Overall, a small share of clonotypes was seen in both CD4 and CD8 compartments.

In making TCR cDNA, 5'RACE template switching added a universal primer site and UMIs to it. Using its own MiXCR run on the 5' RACE reads, TCRdb lists one record per CDR3 protein. The sample has 300,000 to 450,000 distinct CDR3 sequences, 8.1% seen once. The chain combines TRBV4-3 with TRBJ2-1, with D tentatively TRBD1 (6 bases). This clonotype originated in a man aged 18 to 29 who received the YFV17D yellow fever vaccine. The specimen was PBMCs, collected 35 to 50 days after the first yellow fever vaccination. The CDR3 loop is CASSQDRGRDAQFF. The CDR3 nucleotides are TGCGCCAGCAGCCAAGACAGGGGCCGGGACGCGCAGTTCTTC.